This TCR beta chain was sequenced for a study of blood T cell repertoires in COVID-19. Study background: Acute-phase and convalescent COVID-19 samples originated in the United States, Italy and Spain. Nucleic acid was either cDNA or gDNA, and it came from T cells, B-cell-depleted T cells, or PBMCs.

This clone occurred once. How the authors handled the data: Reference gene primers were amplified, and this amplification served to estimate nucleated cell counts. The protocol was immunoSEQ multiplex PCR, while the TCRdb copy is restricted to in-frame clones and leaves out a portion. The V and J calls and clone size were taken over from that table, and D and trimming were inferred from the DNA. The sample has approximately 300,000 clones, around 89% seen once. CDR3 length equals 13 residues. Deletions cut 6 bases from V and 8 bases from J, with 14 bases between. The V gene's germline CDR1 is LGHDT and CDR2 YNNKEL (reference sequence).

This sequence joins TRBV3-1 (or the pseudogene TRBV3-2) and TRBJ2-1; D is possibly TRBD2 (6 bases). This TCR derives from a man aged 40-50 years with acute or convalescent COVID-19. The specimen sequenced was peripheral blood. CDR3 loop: CASSRRGGDEQFF. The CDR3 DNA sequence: TGTGCCAGCAGTAGGCGAGGAGGGGATGAGCAGTTCTTC.